This is a list of T cell receptor beta chains from one sample in a study of blood T cells in healthy people across ages. In TCRdb, the 5' RACE reads were re-called with MiXCR into one record per CDR3 protein. The sample records 550,000 to 600,000 distinct CDR3 sequences, approximately 27% being singletons. Sequencing used blood. The receptors stem from a woman in her 70s in good health. Each CDR3 is given with its conserved first and last residue. The D gene is left open where the match is weak. The size field is filled for only some rows; it gives once, few, many or a size class.

J gene | clone size | D gene | V gene | CDR3 protein | CDR3 DNA
TRBJ2-1 | - | - | TRBV12-3/TRBV12-4 | CASSIGGRVNEQFF | TGTGCCAGCAGTATCGGGGGTCGCGTAAATGAGCAGTTCTTC
TRBJ1-2 | - | - | TRBV7-2 | CASSTTGGGRLVYGYTF | TGTGCCAGCAGCACCACGGGGGGTGGCCGCCTTGTCTATGGCTACACCTTC
TRBJ2-7 | - | - | TRBV10-3 | CAIGMDSYEQYF | TGTGCCATTGGGATGGACTCTTACGAGCAGTACTTC
TRBJ1-2 | - | - | TRBV30 | CAWRLQGRTYGYTF | TGTGCCTGGAGACTCCAGGGGCGGACCTATGGCTACACCTTC
TRBJ1-2 | few | TRBD1 | TRBV5-5 | CASSRTGPNYGYTF | TGTGCCAGCAGCCGGACAGGGCCTAACTATGGCTACACCTTC
TRBJ2-7 | - | TRBD2 | TRBV6-1 | CASSETSGSIEQYF | TGTGCCAGCAGTGAAACTAGCGGGAGCATAGAGCAGTACTTC
TRBJ2-3 | - | TRBD1 | TRBV7-9 | CASSRWTGRTDTQYF | TGTGCCAGCAGCAGATGGACAGGACGCACAGATACGCAGTATTTT
TRBJ2-7 | many | - | TRBV20-1 | CSAGDHSYEQYF | TGCAGTGCCGGGGATCACTCCTACGAGCAGTACTTC
TRBJ2-3 | - | TRBD2 | TRBV12-3/TRBV12-4 | CASSQTSGGLGTQYF | TGTGCCAGCAGCCAGACTAGCGGGGGCTTGGGTACGCAGTATTTT
TRBJ2-2 | once | - | TRBV20-1 | CSARDPGYTGELFF | TGCAGTGCTAGAGATCCGGGATACACCGGGGAGCTGTTTTTT
TRBJ2-1 | - | - | TRBV4-3 | CASSQDIGGREQFF | TGCGCCAGCAGCCAAGATATAGGGGGGCGCGAGCAGTTCTTC
TRBJ1-1 | - | - | TRBV28 | CASPNRRGQRIIEAFF | TGTGCCAGCCCGAACCGACGGGGGCAAAGGATTATTGAAGCTTTCTTT
TRBJ2-7 | - | - | TRBV14 | CASSQQPYEQYF | TGTGCCAGCAGCCAACAGCCCTACGAGCAGTACTTC
TRBJ1-5 | - | TRBD1 | TRBV5-5 | CASSGGTGNSNQPQHF | TGTGCCAGCAGCGGCGGGACAGGGAATAGCAATCAGCCCCAGCATTTT
TRBJ1-2 | few | - | TRBV4-3 | CASSQSWVWGYGYTF | TGCGCCAGCAGCCAGTCCTGGGTCTGGGGCTATGGCTACACCTTC
TRBJ2-6 | - | TRBD1 | TRBV5-1 | CASTQGVVHSGANVLTF | TGCGCCAGTACACAGGGGGTAGTCCACTCTGGGGCCAACGTCCTGACTTTC
TRBJ1-1 | - | - | TRBV6-6 | CATGRGSNTEAFF | TGTGCCACTGGCAGGGGTTCGAACACTGAAGCTTTCTTT
TRBJ2-5 | - | - | TRBV20-1 | CSGVGRGPIRTQYF | TGCAGTGGGGTCGGGCGGGGGCCCATTCGGACCCAGTACTTC
TRBJ1-6 | - | - | TRBV12-3/TRBV12-4 | CASSAGDYNSPLHF | TGTGCCAGCAGCGCGGGTGATTATAATTCACCCCTCCACTTT
TRBJ2-4 | few | - | TRBV7-2 | CASSQGGAGITKNIQYF | TGTGCCAGCAGCCAGGGGGGGGCCGGTATTACCAAAAACATTCAGTACTTC
TRBJ2-5 | - | TRBD2 | TRBV20-1 | CSARATSVTQETQYF | TGCAGTGCTAGGGCAACTAGCGTTACTCAAGAGACCCAGTACTTC
TRBJ2-5 | once | TRBD1 | TRBV5-1 | CASSRRGTVQETQYF | TGCGCCAGCAGCCGGAGAGGGACAGTCCAAGAGACCCAGTACTTC
TRBJ1-3 | many | - | TRBV12-3/TRBV12-4 | CASSYQAVGGNTIYF | TGTGCCAGCAGTTACCAGGCCGTGGGCGGAAACACCATATATTTT
TRBJ2-1 | few | TRBD2 | TRBV7-3 | CASSQRTSGGTNEQFF | TGTGCCAGCAGCCAAAGGACTAGCGGGGGGACTAATGAGCAGTTCTTC
TRBJ2-4 | few | - | TRBV5-1 | CASSLAQGGNIQYF | TGCGCCAGCAGCTTGGCGCAGGGGGGAAACATTCAGTACTTC
TRBJ2-1 | few | - | TRBV7-3 | CASPPARGETYNEQFF | TGTGCCAGCCCCCCCGCGCGCGGGGAGACTTACAATGAGCAGTTCTTC